This TCR beta chain was profiled in a study of T cell responses to AZD1222 COVID-19 vaccine. Across the whole study: Some second doses came at about 4 weeks and others at about 12 weeks; these were pooled. General study points: Only six or seven AZD1222 recipients were seropositive at baseline. Donors were chiefly white British, with a greater number of females, and clonal diversity was perhaps underestimated. Repertoire samples came only from after the peak T cell response.

Assay used: immunoSEQ multiplex PCR; TCRdb lists only in-frame clones, some missing. The sample contains 150,000 or so clones, just over 90% of which appear only once. To note about this clone: The antigen remains undetermined.

With 2 bases clipped from V and 5 bases from J, the junction kept 15 bases outside the gene matches. The CDR3 contains 18 residues. The germline CDR1 and CDR2 sequences are KGHSH and LQKENI. The chain combines TRBV18 with TRBJ1-2; TRBD1 matches 9 bases. The specimen was peripheral blood, collected on day 0 of AZD1222 vaccination. The clonotype comes from an adult in good health. The DNA for the CDR3 is TGTGCCAGCTCACCAAAGGTCGGGACAGGGAGCCCCCCTTATGGCTACACCTTC. Translating gives CASSPKVGTGSPPYGYTF.